These 10 T cell receptor beta chains came from one sample sequenced in a study of T cell responses to AZD1222 COVID-19 vaccine. Measured with immunoSEQ multiplex PCR; TCRdb has only the in-frame clones, and not every one. Of roughly 180,000 clones detected, approximately 90% appear once; the ten largest clones hold 6.5% to 8.5%. The sample was peripheral blood, taken on day 0 of AZD1222 vaccination. The receptors come from an adult in good health.

The chain couples TRBV12-3 or TRBV12-4 to TRBJ1-5; D gene unclear. Trimming shortened V by 5 bases and J by 8 bases, and 10 bases separated the two germline ends. The CDR3 has 12 amino acids. The CDR3 sequence: CASSPRGEPQHF. The CDR3 bases are TGTGCCAGCAGTCCCCGTGGGGAGCCCCAGCATTTT.

The gene calls are TRBV19 and TRBJ1-2; D is uncertain. Germline V gives CDR1 LNHDA, CDR2 SQIVND (reference sequence). The CDR3 extends over 16 amino acids. V dropped 1 base and J dropped 0 bases, with 12 bases sitting between them. This CDR3 is CASSIVAPRANYGYTF. The CDR3 nucleotides are TGTGCCAGTAGTATAGTCGCCCCTCGAGCTAACTATGGCTACACCTTC. The variable domain in full, completed from reference TRBV19 and TRBJ1-2, reads DGGITQSPKYLFRKEGQNVTLSCEQNLNHDAMYWYRQDPGQGLRLIYYSQIVNDFQKGDIAEGYSVSREKKESFPLTVTSAQKNPTAFYLCASSIVAPRANYGYTFGSGTRLTVV.

The genes are TRBV6-2 or TRBV6-3 and TRBJ2-7; perhaps D is TRBD1 or TRBD2 (5 bases each). This CDR3 spans 12 amino acids. V lost 6 bases and J lost 4, with 10 bases in between. CDR1 MNHEY and CDR2 SVGEGT come from the germline V gene. CDR3 bases: TGTGCCAGCAGCCAGGGAGTTTACGAGCAGTACGTC. Protein: CASSQGVYEQYV.

The table lists this clone with a count of one. This rearrangement joins TRBV13 to TRBJ1-2; 9 positions agree with TRBD1. CDR1 PRHDT and CDR2 FYEKMQ come from the germline V gene (reference sequence). V dropped 0 bases and J dropped 1; count of bases not matched to a gene: 0. The CDR3 runs to 15 residues. The CDR3 loop is CASSLGDRGNYGYTF. For the CDR3, the DNA is TGTGCCAGCAGCTTAGGGGACAGGGGTAACTATGGCTACACCTTC. Variable domain in full (rest from reference TRBV13 and TRBJ1-2): AAGVIQSPRHLIKEKRETATLKCYPIPRHDTVYWYQQGPGQDPQFLISFYEKMQSDKGSIPDRFSAQQFSDYHSELNMSSLELGDSALYFCASSLGDRGNYGYTFGSGTRLTVV.

The chain uses TRBV4-2 and TRBJ2-3, with a weak D call TRBD1 (5 bases). Germline V gene sequence: CDR1 LGHNA, CDR2 YNFKEQ. The CDR3 loop spans 12 amino acids. Trimming removed 7 bases from V and 6 bases from J, with 11 bases in between. For the CDR3, the DNA is TGTGCCAGCACCGACAGTGTGGATACGCAGTATTTT. It yields the protein CASTDSVDTQYF.

This clone was detected a few times. This chain connects TRBV11-3 to TRBJ2-3; TRBD2 matches 11 bases. The germline CDR1 and CDR2 sequences are SGHNT and YENEEA. This CDR3 is built from 17 residues. V gave up 3 bases and J gave up 5 bases; unmatched junction bases: 10. DNA of the CDR3: TGTGCCAGCAGCTTTGGTCTAGCGGGGGGAGTTGGAGATACGCAGTATTTT. Protein product: CASSFGLAGGVGDTQYF.

The V call is TRBV4-2, the J call TRBJ1-2; unclear D gene. CDR3 length equals 14 residues. Per the germline V gene, CDR1 is LGHNA and CDR2 is YNFKEQ. The V gene lost 1 base and the J gene lost 6 bases, with 12 bases spanning the gap. The CDR3 nucleotides read TGTGCCAGCAGCCAAGCCAGAGACTCGCATGGCTACACCTTC. Its protein product is CASSQARDSHGYTF.

The chain employs TRBV28 and TRBJ2-7; D possibly corresponds to TRBD1 (6 bases). Trimming pared 5 bases from V and 4 bases from J, leaving 6 bases between. Germline V gives CDR1 MDHEN, CDR2 SYDVKM. The CDR3 is made up of 11 amino acids. This CDR3 reads CASSTGYEQYF. CDR3 sequence (DNA): TGTGCCAGCAGTACAGGGTACGAGCAGTACTTC.

The V call is TRBV20-1, the J call TRBJ2-4; D gene unclear. Per the germline V gene, CDR1 is DFQATT and CDR2 is SNEGSKA (reference sequence). Trimming shortened V by 3 bases and J by 11 bases, and 14 bases separated the two germline ends. This CDR3 spans 12 amino acids. The CDR3 bases are TGCAGTGCTAGTCCGCAGGACGTCGTTCAGTACTTC. This encodes CSASPQDVVQYF.

The J gene is TRBJ2-5, the V gene TRBV5-1; D gene uncertain. Trimming stripped 0 bases from V and 2 bases from J, with 14 bases between. Looked up from germline, CDR1 is SGHRS and CDR2 is YFSETQ. There are 16 residues in the CDR3. CDR3 coding DNA: TGCGCCAGCAGCTTGGCCGGAAAGACCCGGCAAGAGACCCAGTACTTC. It specifies CASSLAGKTRQETQYF.